Shown below are 9 T cell receptor beta chains from a single sample sequenced in a study of regulatory T cells in long-lasting Graves disease. Construction of TCR beta libraries relied on iRepertoire HTBI primers and on Arm-PCR targeting CDR3 regions. MiXCR, applied by TCRdb to the multiplex PCR reads, yields one record per CDR3 protein. Among about 440,000 distinct CDR3 sequences listed, 15% were seen once. As to time point: newly diagnosed GD, antithyroid drugs for less than 3 months. Preparation of the TCR library used RNA extracted from PBMCs. The sample also formed part of further work on T cells in Graves' hyperthyroidism and ophthalmopathy.

Sample: peripheral blood mononuclear cells (PBMCs), taken at new diagnosis, from a patient treated with antithyroid drugs. The origin of the receptors is a woman in her thirties with Graves disease.

This clonotype was detected many times. The chain employs TRBV7-9 and TRBJ2-1; no clear D gene. V was trimmed by 1 base and J by 10 bases, leaving 11 bases between them. The CDR3 runs 13 residues. Germline values: CDR1 SEHNR, CDR2 FQNEAQ (reference sequence). CDR3 in amino acids: CASSLDRSSEQFF. The DNA for the CDR3 is TGTGCCAGCAGCTTAGATCGGTCCTCGGAGCAGTTCTTC. Together with reference TRBV7-9 and TRBJ2-1, the CDR3 gives the full variable domain: DTGVSQNPRHKITKRGQNVTFRCDPISEHNRLYWYRQTLGQGPEFLTYFQNEAQLEKSRLLSDRFSAERPKGSFSTLEIQRTEQGDSAMYLCASSLDRSSEQFFGPGTRLTVL.

This clonotype was picked up many times. This chain uses TRBV30 with TRBJ1-4; D possibly corresponds to TRBD1 (5 bases). CDR1 and CDR2 from the germline V gene are GTSNPN and SVGIG (reference sequence). V lost 1 base and J lost 8, with 14 bases in between. This CDR3 comprises 14 residues. CDR3 sequence: CAWSGGRGHEKLFF. As DNA, the CDR3 is TGTGCCTGGAGTGGGGGACGAGGGCACGAAAAACTGTTTTTT. Supplemented by reference TRBV30 and TRBJ1-4, the full variable domain reads SQTIHQWPATLVQPVGSPLSLECTVEGTSNPNLYWYRQAAGRGLQLLFYSVGIGQISSEVPQNLSASRPQDRQFILSSKKLLLSDSGFYLCAWSGGRGHEKLFFGSGTQLSVL.

The chain couples TRBV30 to TRBJ2-1; the match to TRBD1 covers 8 bases. The CDR3 contains 17 residues. Germline V gene sequence: CDR1 GTSNPN, CDR2 SVGIG (reference sequence). Trimming removed 2 bases from V and 8 bases from J; junction bases left unmatched: 17. CDR3 sequence reads: CAWSLPSAGGRFDEQFF. The DNA for the CDR3 is TGTGCCTGGAGTCTCCCTTCGGCAGGGGGCCGATTCGATGAGCAGTTCTTC.

The J gene is TRBJ2-3, the V gene TRBV7-9; D tentatively fits TRBD1 or TRBD2 (5 bases each). The CDR3 is 15 amino acids. V was clipped by 6 bases and J by 6 bases, with 19 bases between them. CDR1 and CDR2 (germline): SEHNR, FQNEAQ (reference sequence). For the CDR3, the DNA is TGTGCCAGCAGTCACCTGGGACCCGGGGAGGATACGCAGTATTTT. Its translation: CASSHLGPGEDTQYF.

The chain has TRBV5-1 and TRBJ2-7, with D possibly TRBD1 on 6 matching bases. The CDR3 covers 15 residues. Trimming took off 1 base at V and 5 bases at J, with 16 bases between the two ends. Germline values: CDR1 SGHRS, CDR2 YFSETQ. The CDR3 DNA reads as TGCGCCAGCAGCTTGCAGGGGTCTGAGCTGGACGAGCAGTACTTC. This translates into CASSLQGSELDEQYF.

Only a few counts were recorded for this clonotype. The genes are TRBV7-9 and TRBJ2-1, with TRBD1 as a possible D gene (6 bases). There are 15 residues in the CDR3. The ends were cut back, 5 bases at V and 5 bases at J, with 16 bases in the middle. The germline V gene has CDR1 SEHNR and CDR2 FQNEAQ (reference sequence). The CDR3 protein is CASSPPEQGDNEQFF. The CDR3 nucleotides read TGTGCCAGCAGCCCCCCGGAACAGGGAGACAATGAGCAGTTCTTC.

This clonotype was recorded at least ten times. The J gene is TRBJ2-1, the V gene TRBV12-3 or TRBV12-4; a possible D gene is TRBD2 (6 bases). CDR3 length equals 13 residues. V was shortened by 2 bases and J by 6 bases, with 8 bases between the two germline ends. The CDR3 DNA reads TGTGCCAGCAGTTTAAGGACTATCAATGAGCAGTTCTTC. It is translated as CASSLRTINEQFF.

This clonotype appeared a few times. This chain links TRBV5-4 with TRBJ2-1, with 10 bases aligning to TRBD2. Unmatched junction bases numbered 9, after V lost 0 bases and J lost 9 bases. Germline CDR1 SGHNT, CDR2 YYREEE (reference sequence). This CDR3 has 16 residues. CDR3 in amino acids: CASSLVPSGGPPEQFF. The CDR3 DNA sequence: TGTGCCAGCAGCTTGGTGCCTAGCGGGGGTCCACCTGAGCAGTTCTTC.

In its sample, this clonotype was seen a few times. CDR3 bases: TGTGCTAGTGGTTTGGTACGGGCCAGTCCCTACGAGCAGTACTTC. This translates into CASGLVRASPYEQYF. The chain has TRBV12-5 and TRBJ2-7; D is unresolved. The V gene lost 0 bases and the J gene lost 2 bases, with 11 bases spanning the gap. Germline V gives CDR1 LGHNT, CDR2 FRNRAP. This CDR3 has 15 amino acids.